This T cell receptor beta chain was recorded in a study of blood T cell repertoires in COVID-19. In the study overall: Whether acute or convalescent, the COVID-19 samples came from the United States, Italy and Spain. Sources were T cells, B-cell-depleted T cells, or PBMCs; the material itself was cDNA or gDNA.

The protocol was immunoSEQ multiplex PCR, while the TCRdb copy is restricted to in-frame clones and leaves out a portion. The sample carries approximately 240,000 clones, 84% recorded once. Germline lookup yields CDR1 SGDLS and CDR2 YYNGEE. V was clipped by 3 bases and J by 7 bases, with 10 bases between them. This CDR3 is built from 12 residues. The specimen sequenced was peripheral blood. The TCR comes from a woman aged 25 to 39 who had recovered from COVID-19. The chain combines TRBV9 with TRBJ1-2; D is unclear. The CDR3 spells CASSGTESGYTF. The CDR3 nucleotides read TGTGCCAGCAGCGGAACTGAGAGTGGCTACACCTTC.